This record concerns one T cell receptor beta chain sequence. Sequencing used immunoSEQ multiplex PCR; TCRdb keeps in-frame clones, though not all of them. There are roughly 80,000 clones in the sample; around nine tenths occur only once, and about 0.25% lies in the top ten. The CDR3 loop spans 18 amino acids. In germline, CDR1 is LNHNV, CDR2 YYDKDF (reference sequence). With 0 bases clipped from V and 6 bases from J, the junction kept 15 bases outside the gene matches. This record comes from a study of technical replicates of blood from several donors. The clonotype was recovered from a human donor in good health. V and J are TRBV15 and TRBJ2-7; 9 bases match TRBD2. Sequencing was carried out using T cells isolated from PBMCs. CDR3 sequence reads: CATSRDTLLAGGPSEQYF. The DNA of the CDR3 is TGTGCCACCAGCAGAGATACACTCCTTGCGGGAGGGCCCTCCGAGCAGTACTTC.